This entry concerns a single TCR beta chain. CDR1 MNHEY and CDR2 SVGAGI come from the germline V gene. The V segment lost 6 bases and the J segment 7 bases; nucleotides outside the gene matches: 2. The CDR3 has 11 amino acids. The sample is drawn from a study of cytotoxic CD8 clonotypes in ibrutinib-treated CLL. PBMCs that had been cryopreserved were the source of 1.5 to 2.5 micrograms of genomic DNA for TCR beta libraries. Clones were sequenced by immunoSEQ multiplex PCR, and TCRdb holds only the in-frame ones, with some missing. The data show some 130,000 clones, about 76% seen once. Source: PBMCs, taken after 24 months of ibrutinib treatment. The V and J genes are TRBV6-5 and TRBJ2-7; 8 nucleotides line up with TRBD2. The receptor was derived from a human donor with chronic lymphocytic leukemia. This CDR3 reads CASRREGEQYF. The DNA for the CDR3 is TGTGCCAGCAGACGGGAGGGGGAGCAGTACTTC.